This TCR beta chain was found in a study of blood T cell repertoires in COVID-19. Study as a whole: Samples taken during acute and convalescent COVID-19 were collected in the United States, Italy and Spain. PBMCs, B-cell-depleted T cells, or T cells provided the cDNA or gDNA that made up the material.

Original processing methods: Nucleated cell number was recorded as an estimate derived from reference gene primer amplification. Sequenced by immunoSEQ multiplex PCR; TCRdb stores in-frame clones only, minus some. V and J calls and clone size come straight from that table; D and trimming were deduced from the DNA. Of roughly 310,000 clones in the sample, around nine tenths were seen once. This clone appeared a few times. Sequences were obtained from peripheral blood. The receptor's source is a woman in her fifties or sixties with active or convalescent COVID-19.

The CDR3 reads CASSLLAGVRVNTGELFF. The CDR3 DNA sequence: TGTGCCAGCAGCTTACTAGCGGGAGTTAGGGTTAACACCGGGGAGCTGTTTTTT. This rearrangement joins TRBV7-6 to TRBJ2-2, with TRBD2 matching over 10 bases. Trimming took 2 bases from V and 2 from J; bases not matched to a gene: 8. CDR1 and CDR2 from the germline V gene are SGHVS and FNYEAQ. CDR3 size: 18 residues.